These T cell receptor beta chains were read from a single sample in a study of chemoradiotherapy in HPV16-positive cancers. Clones were sequenced by immunoSEQ multiplex PCR, and TCRdb holds only the in-frame ones, with some missing. The top ten clones hold less than 15% of a sample with 10,000 to 11,000 clones, roughly two thirds of them seen once. The specimen was obtained from a patient who underwent chemoradiotherapy. The receptors originated from a human donor with HPV-associated anogenital cancer. CDR3s include the opening cysteine and the closing phenylalanine or tryptophan. The order of the fields is clone size, V gene, J gene, D gene, CDR3 DNA, CDR3 protein. A D gene is named only where the DNA matches it firmly. Where a row states a size, it is once, few, many or the class of an expanded clone; other rows omit it.

abundance: -
v_gene: TRBV2
j_gene: TRBJ1-4
d_gene: -
CDR3nt: TGTGCCAGCAGATACGACAGCCTGAATGAAAAACTGTTTTTT
CDR3aa: CASRYDSLNEKLFF

abundance: -
v_gene: TRBV18
j_gene: TRBJ1-3
d_gene: -
CDR3nt: TGTGCCAGCTCACCACTCCAGGGTGGCTCTGGAAACACCATATATTTT
CDR3aa: CASSPLQGGSGNTIYF

abundance: few
v_gene: TRBV16
j_gene: TRBJ1-1
d_gene: -
CDR3nt: TGTGCCAGCAGCCCCTGGGGTGGGAACACTGAAGCTTTCTTT
CDR3aa: CASSPWGGNTEAFF

abundance: -
v_gene: TRBV5-1
j_gene: TRBJ2-3
d_gene: TRBD1
CDR3nt: TGCGCCAGCAGCGTGGGACAGCACACAGATACGCAGTATTTT
CDR3aa: CASSVGQHTDTQYF

abundance: -
v_gene: TRBV28
j_gene: TRBJ1-5
d_gene: -
CDR3nt: TGTGCCAGCAGTTTCGGACAGTCAAATCAGCCCCAGCATTTT
CDR3aa: CASSFGQSNQPQHF

abundance: -
v_gene: TRBV10-3
j_gene: TRBJ2-7
d_gene: -
CDR3nt: TGTGCCATCAGTGAGGCTACCTACGAGCAGTACTTC
CDR3aa: CAISEATYEQYF

abundance: few
v_gene: TRBV30
j_gene: TRBJ1-2
d_gene: TRBD1
CDR3nt: TGTGCCTGGGCTCGGGACAGGCCCCATGGCTACACCTTC
CDR3aa: CAWARDRPHGYTF

abundance: -
v_gene: TRBV5-1
j_gene: TRBJ1-1
d_gene: -
CDR3nt: TGCGCCAGCAGCCCGGGACCGACGAACACTGAAGCTTTCTTT
CDR3aa: CASSPGPTNTEAFF

abundance: few
v_gene: TRBV7-2
j_gene: TRBJ2-3
d_gene: -
CDR3nt: TGTGCCAGCAGCTTAGGGGTTTCGGCGCCGCAGTATTTT
CDR3aa: CASSLGVSAPQYF

abundance: -
v_gene: TRBV28
j_gene: TRBJ2-2
d_gene: -
CDR3nt: TGTGCCACCTGGGGGGAGAACACCGGGGAGCTGTTTTTT
CDR3aa: CATWGENTGELFF

abundance: -
v_gene: TRBV5-1
j_gene: TRBJ1-2
d_gene: TRBD1
CDR3nt: TGCGCCAGCAGCTGGACAGGAGATGATGGCTACACCTTC
CDR3aa: CASSWTGDDGYTF

abundance: -
v_gene: TRBV5-4
j_gene: TRBJ2-1
d_gene: -
CDR3nt: TGTGCCAGCAGCTTGGGGGCCCCCCCTCGTAACGATGAGCAGTTCTTC
CDR3aa: CASSLGAPPRNDEQFF

abundance: few
v_gene: TRBV15
j_gene: TRBJ2-6
d_gene: -
CDR3nt: TGTGCCACCAGCAGAGAGTGGGGTGGGCCTGGGGCCAACGTCCTGACTTTC
CDR3aa: CATSREWGGPGANVLTF

abundance: -
v_gene: TRBV19
j_gene: TRBJ1-1
d_gene: -
CDR3nt: TGTGCCAGTAGTCCTCGACAGGCGAACACTGAAGCTTTCTTT
CDR3aa: CASSPRQANTEAFF

abundance: -
v_gene: TRBV28
j_gene: TRBJ1-2
d_gene: -
CDR3nt: TGTGCCAGCCAAACTCGACAGGCGTATGGCTACACCTTC
CDR3aa: CASQTRQAYGYTF

abundance: few
v_gene: TRBV2
j_gene: TRBJ1-5
d_gene: -
CDR3nt: TGTGCCAGCAAATTAGAACATAGCAATCAGCCCCAGCATTTT
CDR3aa: CASKLEHSNQPQHF

abundance: -
v_gene: TRBV4-3
j_gene: TRBJ2-5
d_gene: -
CDR3nt: TGCGCCAGCAGCCAAGGGACCGGGATTTCCGAGACCCAGTACTTC
CDR3aa: CASSQGTGISETQYF

abundance: -
v_gene: TRBV7-8
j_gene: TRBJ1-2
d_gene: -
CDR3nt: TGTGCCAGCAGCTTAGGCGGCAGGGTCTATGGCTACACCTTC
CDR3aa: CASSLGGRVYGYTF

abundance: -
v_gene: TRBV4-3
j_gene: TRBJ1-4
d_gene: -
CDR3nt: TGCGCCAGCAGCCAACAGCGCAATGAAAAACTGTTTTTT
CDR3aa: CASSQQRNEKLFF

abundance: -
v_gene: TRBV9
j_gene: TRBJ2-3
d_gene: TRBD2
CDR3nt: TGTGCCAGCAGCGTGGGGCGGTGGGCGGGGGGCCCTCCAGGTACGCAGTATTTT
CDR3aa: CASSVGRWAGGPPGTQYF

abundance: -
v_gene: TRBV30
j_gene: TRBJ1-4
d_gene: -
CDR3nt: TGTGCCTGGAGCAGCTTTAATGAAAAACTGTTTTTT
CDR3aa: CAWSSFNEKLFF

abundance: -
v_gene: TRBV5-5
j_gene: TRBJ1-2
d_gene: TRBD1
CDR3nt: TGTGCCAGCAGCCCTGGGACAGACTCTAACTATGGCTACACCTTC
CDR3aa: CASSPGTDSNYGYTF

abundance: few
v_gene: TRBV15
j_gene: TRBJ1-2
d_gene: TRBD1
CDR3nt: TGTGCCACCAGCAAAGGACAGGGCAACTATGGCTACACCTTC
CDR3aa: CATSKGQGNYGYTF

abundance: -
v_gene: TRBV5-3
j_gene: TRBJ2-7
d_gene: -
CDR3nt: TGTGCCAGAAGCTCTGACAGAAGATCTTCCGAGCAGTACTTC
CDR3aa: CARSSDRRSSEQYF

abundance: -
v_gene: TRBV11-1
j_gene: TRBJ1-1
d_gene: TRBD1
CDR3nt: TGTGCCAGCAGCGCCCAAACAGGGGGCACTGAAGCTTTCTTT
CDR3aa: CASSAQTGGTEAFF

abundance: -
v_gene: TRBV6-6
j_gene: TRBJ2-7
d_gene: -
CDR3nt: TGTGCCAGCAGTTACTCGAGCCTGGGGGAAGGCGAGCAGTACTTC
CDR3aa: CASSYSSLGEGEQYF

abundance: -
v_gene: TRBV7-2
j_gene: TRBJ1-2
d_gene: -
CDR3nt: TGTGCCAGCAGCTTAGACAGGAGGAGTGGCTACACCTTC
CDR3aa: CASSLDRRSGYTF

abundance: -
v_gene: TRBV19
j_gene: TRBJ2-1
d_gene: TRBD1
CDR3nt: TGTGCCAGTAGTATGGGACAGGGTACGGGTGAGCAGTTCTTC
CDR3aa: CASSMGQGTGEQFF

abundance: few
v_gene: TRBV5-4
j_gene: TRBJ2-2
d_gene: -
CDR3nt: TGTGCCAGCAGCTTGGGTGCTACGAACACCGGGGAGCTGTTTTTT
CDR3aa: CASSLGATNTGELFF

abundance: -
v_gene: TRBV19
j_gene: TRBJ1-1
d_gene: -
CDR3nt: TGTGCCAGTAAAGGTCGGACACCGATACAGGGCATGAACACTGAAGCTTTCTTT
CDR3aa: CASKGRTPIQGMNTEAFF

abundance: -
v_gene: TRBV10-3
j_gene: TRBJ2-3
d_gene: TRBD2
CDR3nt: TGTGCCATCAGTGTTGCGGGGGTCAAAGATACGCAGTATTTT
CDR3aa: CAISVAGVKDTQYF

abundance: -
v_gene: TRBV4-3
j_gene: TRBJ1-1
d_gene: -
CDR3nt: TGCGCCAGCAGCCAAGGTTGGGGATTGAACACTGAAGCTTTCTTT
CDR3aa: CASSQGWGLNTEAFF

abundance: -
v_gene: TRBV12-5
j_gene: TRBJ2-5
d_gene: TRBD2
CDR3nt: TGTGCTAGTTCGAGCGGGGGGGCCGATGAGACCCAGTACTTC
CDR3aa: CASSSGGADETQYF

abundance: -
v_gene: TRBV7-9
j_gene: TRBJ2-2
d_gene: TRBD2
CDR3nt: TGTGCCAGCGGGAGGGGCTCCCCGAACACCGGGGAGCTGTTTTTT
CDR3aa: CASGRGSPNTGELFF

abundance: -
v_gene: TRBV7-2
j_gene: TRBJ1-2
d_gene: -
CDR3nt: TGTGCCAGCAGCCTGGACGGAGGGGGCTACACCTTC
CDR3aa: CASSLDGGGYTF

abundance: medium-sized
v_gene: TRBV2
j_gene: TRBJ1-2
d_gene: -
CDR3nt: TGTGCCAGCAGTCTTACGTGGTCAGATGGCTACACCTTC
CDR3aa: CASSLTWSDGYTF

abundance: -
v_gene: TRBV28
j_gene: TRBJ2-1
d_gene: -
CDR3nt: TGTGCCAGCAGCCCCGGGCCTCCAATTAATGAGCAGTTCTTC
CDR3aa: CASSPGPPINEQFF

abundance: -
v_gene: TRBV27
j_gene: TRBJ1-6
d_gene: -
CDR3nt: TGTGCCAGCAGTCGCGGGGAGGAGACCTATAATTCACCCCTCCACTTT
CDR3aa: CASSRGEETYNSPLHF

abundance: -
v_gene: TRBV7-2
j_gene: TRBJ2-4
d_gene: TRBD2
CDR3nt: TGTGCCAGCAGCGACGGGCTAGCGGGGGGGAAAAACATTCAGTACTTC
CDR3aa: CASSDGLAGGKNIQYF

abundance: -
v_gene: TRBV29-1
j_gene: TRBJ2-2
d_gene: -
CDR3nt: TGCAGCGTTGATCCGGGAAACGGGGAGCTGTTTTTT
CDR3aa: CSVDPGNGELFF

abundance: -
v_gene: TRBV2
j_gene: TRBJ2-1
d_gene: TRBD1
CDR3nt: TGCGCCAGCAGTCCCGGGACAGGGGGAAATGAGCAGTTCTTC
CDR3aa: CASSPGTGGNEQFF

abundance: -
v_gene: TRBV10-3
j_gene: TRBJ1-2
d_gene: -
CDR3nt: TGTGCCATCAGTGAGTCAAGGTATTATGGCTACACCTTC
CDR3aa: CAISESRYYGYTF

abundance: few
v_gene: TRBV6-1
j_gene: TRBJ2-6
d_gene: -
CDR3nt: TGTGCCAGCAGTGTCCAGAGAACTGGGGCCAACGTCCTGACTTTC
CDR3aa: CASSVQRTGANVLTF

abundance: -
v_gene: TRBV11-2
j_gene: TRBJ2-7
d_gene: TRBD1
CDR3nt: TGTGCCAGCAGCCCCCGACAGGGCTCCTACGAGCAGTACTTC
CDR3aa: CASSPRQGSYEQYF

abundance: -
v_gene: TRBV7-6
j_gene: TRBJ1-2
d_gene: TRBD1
CDR3nt: TGTGCCAGCAGCTTAGCAGGGGGCGATGGCTACACCTTC
CDR3aa: CASSLAGGDGYTF

abundance: -
v_gene: TRBV7-8
j_gene: TRBJ2-7
d_gene: TRBD1
CDR3nt: TGTGCCAGCAGAAAGTCCCGGGACAGGGTGGGCGAGCAGTACTTC
CDR3aa: CASRKSRDRVGEQYF

abundance: few
v_gene: TRBV4-1
j_gene: TRBJ1-4
d_gene: -
CDR3nt: TGCGCCAGCAGCCCAAGTCGTCTCGACAGCGCAACTAATGAAAAACTGTTTTTT
CDR3aa: CASSPSRLDSATNEKLFF

abundance: -
v_gene: TRBV7-2
j_gene: TRBJ2-1
d_gene: -
CDR3nt: TGTGCCAGCAGGACAGTCAATGAGCAGTTCTTC
CDR3aa: CASRTVNEQFF

abundance: -
v_gene: TRBV28
j_gene: TRBJ1-4
d_gene: TRBD1
CDR3nt: TGTGCCAGCAGTTCAGGACAGGCTAATGAAAAACTGTTTTTT
CDR3aa: CASSSGQANEKLFF

abundance: -
v_gene: TRBV7-9
j_gene: TRBJ1-1
d_gene: -
CDR3nt: TGCGTTACCCAATCGAACACTGAAGCTTTCTTT
CDR3aa: CVTQSNTEAFF

abundance: -
v_gene: TRBV7-2
j_gene: TRBJ2-7
d_gene: -
CDR3nt: TGTGCCAGCAGCTTAGTGTACGGGGGAGGTTACGAGCAGTACTTC
CDR3aa: CASSLVYGGGYEQYF

abundance: -
v_gene: TRBV5-1
j_gene: TRBJ2-7
d_gene: TRBD1
CDR3nt: TGCGCCAGCAGCTCCTTGACAGGGAGATACGAGCAGTACTTC
CDR3aa: CASSSLTGRYEQYF

abundance: -
v_gene: TRBV5-1
j_gene: TRBJ2-3
d_gene: -
CDR3nt: TGCGCCAGCAGCTTGGCCCTGGGTAGGGGCGCGGGAGATACGCAGTATTTT
CDR3aa: CASSLALGRGAGDTQYF

abundance: -
v_gene: TRBV20-1
j_gene: TRBJ2-5
d_gene: -
CDR3nt: TGCAGTGCTTCGAAACAAGAGACCCAGTACTTC
CDR3aa: CSASKQETQYF

abundance: -
v_gene: TRBV7-2
j_gene: TRBJ2-1
d_gene: -
CDR3nt: TGTGCCAGCAGCTTAGGCCTATTAAACAATGAGCAGTTCTTC
CDR3aa: CASSLGLLNNEQFF

abundance: -
v_gene: TRBV7-7
j_gene: TRBJ2-5
d_gene: TRBD2
CDR3nt: TGTGCTAGCAGCCTCGGCCGTCTAGCGGGGGGACAAGAGACCCAGTACTTC
CDR3aa: CASSLGRLAGGQETQYF

abundance: once
v_gene: TRBV5-1
j_gene: TRBJ1-5
d_gene: -
CDR3nt: TGCGCCAGCAGCTTGGCAGGACTCAATCAGCCCCAGCATTTT
CDR3aa: CASSLAGLNQPQHF